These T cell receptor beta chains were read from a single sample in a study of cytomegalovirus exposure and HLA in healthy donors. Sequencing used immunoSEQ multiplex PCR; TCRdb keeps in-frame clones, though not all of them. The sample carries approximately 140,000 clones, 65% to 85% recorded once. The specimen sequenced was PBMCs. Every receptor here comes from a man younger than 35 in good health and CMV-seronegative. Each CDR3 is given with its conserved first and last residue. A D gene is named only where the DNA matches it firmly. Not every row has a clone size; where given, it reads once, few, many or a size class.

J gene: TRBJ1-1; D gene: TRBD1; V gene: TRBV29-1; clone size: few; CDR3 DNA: TGCAGCGTTACGACACCTGACAGGGGCAACACTGAAGCTTTCTTT; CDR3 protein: CSVTTPDRGNTEAFF
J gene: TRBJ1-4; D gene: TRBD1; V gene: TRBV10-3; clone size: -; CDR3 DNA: TGTGCCATCAGTGATAGGAGGGGGCTAGGAGAAAAACTGTTTTTT; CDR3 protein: CAISDRRGLGEKLFF
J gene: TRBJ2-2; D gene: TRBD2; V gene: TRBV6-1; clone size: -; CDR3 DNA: TGTGCCAGCAGTGAAGTATGGGGGGGCACCGGGGAGCTGTTTTTT; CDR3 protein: CASSEVWGGTGELFF
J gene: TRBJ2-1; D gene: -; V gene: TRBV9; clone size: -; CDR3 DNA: TGTGCCAGCAGCGTAAGGTGGAGCTCCTACAATGAGCAGTTCTTC; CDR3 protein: CASSVRWSSYNEQFF
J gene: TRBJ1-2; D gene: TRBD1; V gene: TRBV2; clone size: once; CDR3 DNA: TGTGCCAGCAGTGGGACAGGGAATGACGGCTACGCCTTC; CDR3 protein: CASSGTGNDGYAF
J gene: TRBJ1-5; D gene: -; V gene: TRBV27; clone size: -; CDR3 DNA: TGTGCCGCGGGCAGAGGCAATCAGCCCCAGCATTTT; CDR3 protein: CAAGRGNQPQHF
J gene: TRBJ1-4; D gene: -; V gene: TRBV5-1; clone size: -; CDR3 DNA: TGCGCCAGCAGCTTGGACCCGGGAACTAATGAAAAACTGTTTTTT; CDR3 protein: CASSLDPGTNEKLFF
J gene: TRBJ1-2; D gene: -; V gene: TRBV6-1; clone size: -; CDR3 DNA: TGTGCCAGCAGTGAAACGGCAGGGATTGGTGGCTACACCTTC; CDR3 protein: CASSETAGIGGYTF
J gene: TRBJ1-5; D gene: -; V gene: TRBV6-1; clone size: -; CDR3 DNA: TGTGCCAGCAGGGGACTAATCAGCAATCAGCCCCAGCATTTT; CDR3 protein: CASRGLISNQPQHF
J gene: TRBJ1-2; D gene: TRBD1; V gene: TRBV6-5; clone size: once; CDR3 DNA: TGTGCCAGCAGTAACAGGGGATGGGGCTACACCTTC; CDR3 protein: CASSNRGWGYTF
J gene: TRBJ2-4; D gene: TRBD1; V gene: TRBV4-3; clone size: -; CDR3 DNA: TGCGCCAGCAGCCAAGATGATGGGACAGGAAACATTCAGTACTTC; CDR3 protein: CASSQDDGTGNIQYF
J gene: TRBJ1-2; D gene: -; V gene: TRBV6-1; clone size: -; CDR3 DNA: TGTGCCAGCACCCCGGGGTACGGCTACACCTTC; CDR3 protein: CASTPGYGYTF
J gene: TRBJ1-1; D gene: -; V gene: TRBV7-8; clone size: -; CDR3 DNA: TGTGCCAGCAGCTTGACAGAGTTTAACACTGAAGCTTTCTTT; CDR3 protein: CASSLTEFNTEAFF
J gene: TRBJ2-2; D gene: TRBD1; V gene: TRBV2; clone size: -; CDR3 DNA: TGTGCCAGCAGTACCCGGGACAGGGAACTCTCGAACACCGGGGAGCTGTTTTTT; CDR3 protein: CASSTRDRELSNTGELFF
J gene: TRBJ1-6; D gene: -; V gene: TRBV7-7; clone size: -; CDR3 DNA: TGTGCTAGCAGCTTAGGAGAGAATTCACCCCTCCACTTT; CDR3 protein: CASSLGENSPLHF
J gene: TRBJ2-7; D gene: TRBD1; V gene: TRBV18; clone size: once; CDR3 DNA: TGTGCCAGCTCACCACAGGGGGCACAATTAGCCGAGCAGTACTTC; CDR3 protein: CASSPQGAQLAEQYF
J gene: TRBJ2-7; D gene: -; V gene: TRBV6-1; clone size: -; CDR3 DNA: TGTGCCAGCAGGGGGGCCGGGGCGCTTTCCTACGAGCAGTACTTC; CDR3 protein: CASRGAGALSYEQYF
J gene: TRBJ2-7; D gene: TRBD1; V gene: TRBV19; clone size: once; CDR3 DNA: TGTGCCAGCCAAGCGAAGACAGGGAACTCCTACGAGCAGTACTTC; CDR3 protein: CASQAKTGNSYEQYF
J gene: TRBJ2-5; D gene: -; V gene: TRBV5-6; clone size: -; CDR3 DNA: TGTGCCAGCAGCTCGCTGGGGCGGGGCCAAGAGACCCAGTACTTC; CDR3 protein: CASSSLGRGQETQYF
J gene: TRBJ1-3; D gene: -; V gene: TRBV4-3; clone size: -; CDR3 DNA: TGCGCCAGCAGCCAAGATTTGGCAGGCTCTGGAAACACCATATATTTT; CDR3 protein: CASSQDLAGSGNTIYF
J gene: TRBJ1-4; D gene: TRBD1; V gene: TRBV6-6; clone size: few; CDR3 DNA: TGTGCCAGCAGTTACTCTCAGGGGGCCAATGAAAAACTGTTTTTT; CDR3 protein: CASSYSQGANEKLFF
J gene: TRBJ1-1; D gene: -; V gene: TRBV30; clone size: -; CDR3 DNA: TGTGCCTGGAGTGTCATCCGACCTGAAACCGCCGACACGACTGAAGCTTTCTTT; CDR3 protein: CAWSVIRPETADTTEAFF
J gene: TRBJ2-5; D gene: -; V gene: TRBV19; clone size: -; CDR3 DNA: TGTGCCAGTAGTAACGGTGTCGGGGAGACCCAGTACTTC; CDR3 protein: CASSNGVGETQYF
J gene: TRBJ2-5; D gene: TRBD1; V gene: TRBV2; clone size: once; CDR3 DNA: TGTGCCAGCAGTGGACAGGGGGGAGAGACCCAGTACTTC; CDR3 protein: CASSGQGGETQYF
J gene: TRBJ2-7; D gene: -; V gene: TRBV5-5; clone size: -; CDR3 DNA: TGTGCCAGCAGCTCCCGGCGGTGGGGAGATGACGAGCAGTACTTC; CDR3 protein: CASSSRRWGDDEQYF
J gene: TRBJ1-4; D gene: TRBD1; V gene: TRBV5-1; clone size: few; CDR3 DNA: TGCGCCAGCAGCTTGCGAGTCCAGGGGGATGAAAAACTGTTTTTT; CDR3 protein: CASSLRVQGDEKLFF
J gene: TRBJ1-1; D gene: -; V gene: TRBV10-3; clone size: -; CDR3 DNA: TGTGCCATCAGTGAGAAGATGGGGGCGGTGGCTTTCTTT; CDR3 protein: CAISEKMGAVAFF
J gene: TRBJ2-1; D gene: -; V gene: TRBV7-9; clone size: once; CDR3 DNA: TGTGCCAGCAGCTTGGCGGCCTACAATGAGCAGTTCTTC; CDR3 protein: CASSLAAYNEQFF
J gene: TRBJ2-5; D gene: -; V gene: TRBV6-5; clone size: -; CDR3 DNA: TGTGCCAGCAAAGGGGGTGAGACCCAGTACTTC; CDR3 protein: CASKGGETQYF
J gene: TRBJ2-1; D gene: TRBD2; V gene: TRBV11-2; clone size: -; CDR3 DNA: TGTGCCAGCAGCTTAGATCTAGCGGGGTTACACAATGAGCAGTTCTTC; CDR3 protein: CASSLDLAGLHNEQFF
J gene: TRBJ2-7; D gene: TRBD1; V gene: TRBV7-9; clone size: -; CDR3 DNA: TGTTCCAGCAGCACCCCCGGGACAGAAGGATCCTACGAGCAGTACTTC; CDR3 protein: CSSSTPGTEGSYEQYF
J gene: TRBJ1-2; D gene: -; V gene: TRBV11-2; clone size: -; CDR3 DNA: TGTGCCAGCAGCTTAGACAGAAACTATGGCTACACCTTC; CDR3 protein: CASSLDRNYGYTF
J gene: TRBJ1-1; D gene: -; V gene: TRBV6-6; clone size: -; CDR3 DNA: TGTGCCAGCAGTTATAGCGAAGATACTGAAGCTTTCTTT; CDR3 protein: CASSYSEDTEAFF
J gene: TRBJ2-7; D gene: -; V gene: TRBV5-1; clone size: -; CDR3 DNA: TGCGCCAGCAGCTTGGTGGCAGGGCGTACCTACGAGCAGTACTTC; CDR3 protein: CASSLVAGRTYEQYF
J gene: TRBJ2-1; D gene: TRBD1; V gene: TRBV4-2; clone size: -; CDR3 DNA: TGTGCCAGCAGCCAACCCGGACAGGGGGCTTACAATGAGCAGTTCTTC; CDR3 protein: CASSQPGQGAYNEQFF
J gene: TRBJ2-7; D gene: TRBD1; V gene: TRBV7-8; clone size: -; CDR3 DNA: TGTGCCAGCAGCTTCCCGGGGACAGGGGGTGACGACGAGCAGTACTTC; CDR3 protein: CASSFPGTGGDDEQYF
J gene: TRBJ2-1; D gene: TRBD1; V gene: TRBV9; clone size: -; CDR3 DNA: TGTGCCAGCACGATCGGACAGGGATCCTACAATGAGCAGTTCTTC; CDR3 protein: CASTIGQGSYNEQFF
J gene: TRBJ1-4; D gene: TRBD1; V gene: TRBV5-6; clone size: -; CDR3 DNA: TGTGCCAGCAGCCGCGGACAGGGTGGTAAGGAAAAACTGTTTTTT; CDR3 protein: CASSRGQGGKEKLFF
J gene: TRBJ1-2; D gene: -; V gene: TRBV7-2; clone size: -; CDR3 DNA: TGTGCCAGCAGCCCCCAGGGCTATGGCTACACCTTC; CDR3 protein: CASSPQGYGYTF
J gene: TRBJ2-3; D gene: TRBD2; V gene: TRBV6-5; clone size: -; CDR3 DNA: TGTGCCAGCAGTGGTGGGGGCGGGGGGGATACGCAGTATTTT; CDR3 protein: CASSGGGGGDTQYF
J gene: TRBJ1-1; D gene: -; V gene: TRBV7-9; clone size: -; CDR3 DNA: TGTGCCAGCAGCTTAGCGGTCGAGGGAACTTTCTTT; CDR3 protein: CASSLAVEGTFF
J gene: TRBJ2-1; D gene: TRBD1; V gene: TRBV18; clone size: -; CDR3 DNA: TGTGCCAGCTCACCACCGACTTGGGGTCAGGACAGGGGGACAAATGAGCAGTTCTTC; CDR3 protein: CASSPPTWGQDRGTNEQFF
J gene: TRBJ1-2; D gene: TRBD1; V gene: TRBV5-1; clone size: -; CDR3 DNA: TGCGCCAGCAGCTTCCTACAGGGGGACTATGGCTACACCTTC; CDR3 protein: CASSFLQGDYGYTF
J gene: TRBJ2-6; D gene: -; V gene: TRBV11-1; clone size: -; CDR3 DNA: TGTGCCAGCAGCTTAGTGGCAGGGGCGGACGTCCTGACTTTC; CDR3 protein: CASSLVAGADVLTF
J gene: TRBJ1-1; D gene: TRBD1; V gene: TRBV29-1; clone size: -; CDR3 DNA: TGCAGCGTTACGGACAGGGGGTTTACTGAAGCTTTCTTT; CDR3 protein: CSVTDRGFTEAFF